Reported below is one T cell receptor beta chain. Its specificity is not known. The data stem from a study of post-analysis software for immune sequencing data. Findings of the study overall: Compared with controls, patients had more of 4 to 6 TRBV segments, including TRBV5-6, TRBV5-1 and TRBV20-1. Under the F measure, samples that were prepared in one batch clustered strongly together.

Trimming removed 3 bases at V and 1 base at J, with 14 bases between. The CDR3 is made up of 16 amino acids. Germline CDR1 reads ENHRY; CDR2 reads SYGVKD. TCR beta libraries were prepared from cDNA with unique molecular identifiers. The T cell input of about 1 to 10 million gave a few hundred thousand cDNA molecules. Each CDR3 protein is one row after TCRdb ran MiXCR on the PCR reads. This table holds 820,000 or so distinct CDR3 sequences, around 53% found once. This sequence was found in a girl aged 5 to 17 with multiple sclerosis. The rearrangement links TRBV10-3 to TRBJ2-3, with D uncertain. The material sequenced was blood. For the CDR3, the DNA is TGTGCCATCAGTGACCCCCCCTCCCGGCGCACAGATACGCAGTATTTT. This translates into CAISDPPSRRTDTQYF.